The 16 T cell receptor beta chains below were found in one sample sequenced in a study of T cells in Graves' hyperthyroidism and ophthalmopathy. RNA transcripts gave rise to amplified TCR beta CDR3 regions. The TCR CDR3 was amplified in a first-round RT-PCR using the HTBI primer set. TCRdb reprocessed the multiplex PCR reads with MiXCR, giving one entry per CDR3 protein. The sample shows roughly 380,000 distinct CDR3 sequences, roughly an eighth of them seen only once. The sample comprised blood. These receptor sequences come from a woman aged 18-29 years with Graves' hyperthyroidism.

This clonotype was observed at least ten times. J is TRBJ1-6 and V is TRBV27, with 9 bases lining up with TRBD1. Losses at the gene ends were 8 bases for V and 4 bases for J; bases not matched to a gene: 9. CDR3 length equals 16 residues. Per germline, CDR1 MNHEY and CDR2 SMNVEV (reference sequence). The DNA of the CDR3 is TGTGCCAGCTTAAAAGGCGGACAGGGGTATAATTCACCCCTCCACTTT. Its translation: CASLKGGQGYNSPLHF.

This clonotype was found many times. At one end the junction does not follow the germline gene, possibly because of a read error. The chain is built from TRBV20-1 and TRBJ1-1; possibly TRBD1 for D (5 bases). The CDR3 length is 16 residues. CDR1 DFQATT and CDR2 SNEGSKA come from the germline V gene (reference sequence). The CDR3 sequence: CSAKGGATETNTEAFF. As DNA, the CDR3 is TGCAGCGCTAAGGGAGGGGCCACAGAAACAAACACTGAAGCTTTCTTT.

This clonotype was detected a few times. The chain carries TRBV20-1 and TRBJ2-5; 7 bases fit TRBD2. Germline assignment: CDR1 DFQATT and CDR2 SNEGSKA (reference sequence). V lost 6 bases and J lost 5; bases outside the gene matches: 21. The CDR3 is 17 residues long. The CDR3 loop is CSAESVAGDGFGETQYF. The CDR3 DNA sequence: TGCAGTGCCGAGAGTGTTGCGGGAGACGGGTTTGGCGAGACCCAGTACTTC.

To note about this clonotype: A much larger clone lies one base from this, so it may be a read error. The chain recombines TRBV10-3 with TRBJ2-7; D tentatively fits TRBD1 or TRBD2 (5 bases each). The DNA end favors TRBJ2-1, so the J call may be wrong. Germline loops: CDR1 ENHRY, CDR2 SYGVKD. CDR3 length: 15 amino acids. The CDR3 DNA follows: TGTGCCATCAGTTTAATTAGGGACGGTGATTACGAGCAGTTCTTC. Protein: CAISLIRDGDYEQFF.

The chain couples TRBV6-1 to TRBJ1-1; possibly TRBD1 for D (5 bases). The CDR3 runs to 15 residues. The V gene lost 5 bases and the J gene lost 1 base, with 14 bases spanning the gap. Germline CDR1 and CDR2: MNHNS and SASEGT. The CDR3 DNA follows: TGTGCCAGCAGTCTCGGGGGTTTCAAGAACACTGAAGCTTTCTTT. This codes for CASSLGGFKNTEAFF.

The CDR3 loop is CASSFLAAQGYNEQFF. For the CDR3, the DNA is TGTGCCAGCAGCTTTCTAGCGGCTCAAGGCTACAATGAGCAGTTCTTC. The genes are TRBV7-2 and TRBJ2-1; 7 bases line up with TRBD2. The J segment lost 3 bases and the V segment lost 3 bases, leaving 8 bases of the junction unmatched. Germline CDR1 SGHTA, CDR2 FQGNSA. This CDR3 spans 16 amino acids.

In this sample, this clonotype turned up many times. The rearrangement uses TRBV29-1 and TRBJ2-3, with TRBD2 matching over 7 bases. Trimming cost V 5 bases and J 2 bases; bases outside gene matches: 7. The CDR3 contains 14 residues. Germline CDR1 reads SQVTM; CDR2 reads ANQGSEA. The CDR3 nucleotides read TGCAGCGTTCCGGGCGGGACTACCACAGATACGCAGTATTTT. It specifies CSVPGGTTTDTQYF.

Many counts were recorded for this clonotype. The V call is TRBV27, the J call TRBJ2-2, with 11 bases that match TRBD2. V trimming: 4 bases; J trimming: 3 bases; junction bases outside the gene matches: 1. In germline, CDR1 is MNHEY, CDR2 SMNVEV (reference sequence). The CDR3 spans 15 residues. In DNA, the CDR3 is TGTGCCAGCAGTTCTAGCGGGAGGTACACCGGGGAGCTGTTTTTT. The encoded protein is CASSSSGRYTGELFF.

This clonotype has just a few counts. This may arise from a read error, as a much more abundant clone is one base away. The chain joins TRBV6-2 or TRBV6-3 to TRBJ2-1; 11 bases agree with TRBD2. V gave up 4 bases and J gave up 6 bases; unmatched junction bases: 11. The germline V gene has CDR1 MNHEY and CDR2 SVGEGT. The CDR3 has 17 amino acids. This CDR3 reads CASSSNHGTSGSNEQFF. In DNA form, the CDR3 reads TGTGCCAGCAGTTCGAACCATGGGACTAGCGGTAGCAATGAGCAGTTCTTC.

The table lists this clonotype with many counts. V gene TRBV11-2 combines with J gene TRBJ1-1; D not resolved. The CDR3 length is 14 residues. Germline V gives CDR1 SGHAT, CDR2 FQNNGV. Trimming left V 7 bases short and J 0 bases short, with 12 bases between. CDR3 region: CASTHPGVNTEAFF. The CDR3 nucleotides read TGTGCCAGCACCCACCCCGGAGTGAACACTGAAGCTTTCTTT.

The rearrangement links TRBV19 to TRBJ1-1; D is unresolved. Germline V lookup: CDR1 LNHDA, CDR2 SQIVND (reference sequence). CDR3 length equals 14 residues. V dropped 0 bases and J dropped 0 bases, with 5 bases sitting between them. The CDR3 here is CASSIDLLNTEAFF. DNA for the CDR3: TGTGCCAGTAGTATAGATCTCCTGAACACTGAAGCTTTCTTT.

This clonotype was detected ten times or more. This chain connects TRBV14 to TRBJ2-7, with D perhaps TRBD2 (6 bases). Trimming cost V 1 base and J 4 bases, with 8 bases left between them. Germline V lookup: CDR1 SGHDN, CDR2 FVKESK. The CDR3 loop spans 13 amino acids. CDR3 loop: CASSQAGAYEQYF. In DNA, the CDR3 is TGTGCCAGCAGCCAAGCGGGAGCGTACGAGCAGTACTTC.

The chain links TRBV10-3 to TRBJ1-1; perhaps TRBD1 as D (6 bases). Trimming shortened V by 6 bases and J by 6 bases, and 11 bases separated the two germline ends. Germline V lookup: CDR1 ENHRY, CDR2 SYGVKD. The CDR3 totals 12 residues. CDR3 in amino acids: CAIREGVPEAFF. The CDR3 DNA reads TGTGCCATCAGAGAGGGGGTCCCTGAAGCTTTCTTT.

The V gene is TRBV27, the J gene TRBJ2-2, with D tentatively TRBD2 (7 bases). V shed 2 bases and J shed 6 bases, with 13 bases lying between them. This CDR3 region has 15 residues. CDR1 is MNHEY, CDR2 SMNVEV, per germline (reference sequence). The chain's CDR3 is CASSLEGRGAGELFF. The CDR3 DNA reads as TGTGCCAGCAGTTTAGAGGGGAGGGGGGCCGGGGAGCTGTTTTTT.

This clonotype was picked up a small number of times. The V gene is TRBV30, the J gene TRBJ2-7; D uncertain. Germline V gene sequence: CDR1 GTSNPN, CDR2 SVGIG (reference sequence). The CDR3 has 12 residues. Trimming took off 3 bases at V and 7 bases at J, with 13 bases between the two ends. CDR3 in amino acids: CAWSEPRAEQYF. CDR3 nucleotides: TGTGCCTGGAGCGAACCCCGGGCTGAGCAGTACTTC.

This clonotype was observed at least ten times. CDR3 region: CSATGDSIMGNQPQHF. CDR3 coding DNA: TGCAGTGCTACCGGGGACTCAATTATGGGCAATCAGCCCCAGCATTTT. V is TRBV20-1 and J is TRBJ1-5; weak D call: TRBD1 (5 bases). Looked up from germline, CDR1 is DFQATT and CDR2 is SNEGSKA (reference sequence). The CDR3 is 16 amino acids. V was cut by 4 bases and J by 2 bases, with 18 bases left in between.